Listed here are 19 T cell receptor beta chains from one sample, sequenced in a study of blood T cells in healthy people across ages. A sample-barcoded 5' primer and a J-beta primer mix were used in a second PCR of roughly 7 to 11 cycles. TCRdb reprocessed the 5' RACE reads with MiXCR, giving one entry per CDR3 protein. The sample holds 850,000 or so distinct CDR3 sequences, less than 35% seen once. Material for sequencing was blood. These receptors all come from a woman older than 75 in good health.

This clonotype was seen repeatedly, ten times or more. A much larger clone differs from this one at a single base, so this may be a read error. The chain uses TRBV7-2 and TRBJ2-5; TRBD2 aligns across 10 bases. This CDR3 spans 17 amino acids. V lost 5 bases, J lost 11 bases, and 20 bases stayed unmatched. CDR1 SGHTA and CDR2 FQGNSA come from the germline V gene. CDR3 amino acids: CASSAQLAGVRYNEQYF. The CDR3 nucleotides read TGTGCCAGCAGCGCCCAGCTAGCGGGGGTAAGGTACAATGAGCAGTACTTC.

With regard to this clonotype: This may be a read error: a much more frequent sequence differs by one nucleotide. The chain links TRBV27 to TRBJ2-7; D may be TRBD2 (6 bases). The CDR3 contains 13 residues. Between the trimmed V and J ends, which lost 5 bases and 10 bases, there was a span of 18 bases. CDR1 and CDR2 from the germline V gene are MNHEY and SMNVEV (reference sequence). Here the CDR3 reads CASSPRDFGAQYF. CDR3 DNA: TGTGCCAGCAGTCCTAGGGACTTTGGGGCCCAGTACTTC.

The V call is TRBV29-1, the J call TRBJ2-5; D is possibly TRBD1 (6 bases). V was clipped by 4 bases and J by 2 bases, with 14 bases between them. The CDR3 has 14 amino acids. The germline gives CDR1 SQVTM, CDR2 ANQGSEA. The CDR3 DNA reads as TGCAGCGTTGGCCACGGGACACTTCAAGAGACCCAGTACTTC. Translation gives CSVGHGTLQETQYF.

This clonotype has a handful of counts. The J gene is TRBJ2-7, the V gene TRBV4-1, with TRBD2 matching over 7 bases. V shed 4 bases and J 2 bases; nucleotides not matched to a gene: 8. CDR3 length: 15 amino acids. Germline values: CDR1 MGHRA, CDR2 YSYEKL. CDR3 sequence reads: CASSLEHLAAYEQYF. The CDR3 DNA reads TGCGCCAGCAGCCTGGAACATCTAGCGGCCTACGAGCAGTACTTC.

This chain joins TRBV20-1 and TRBJ1-1, with D uncertain. Trimming cost V 5 bases and J 4 bases, with 17 bases left between them. CDR3 length: 14 residues. Per the germline V gene, CDR1 is DFQATT and CDR2 is SNEGSKA (reference sequence). Here the CDR3 reads CSAPPWSTSTEAFF. DNA of the CDR3: TGCAGTGCTCCCCCTTGGTCTACGAGCACTGAAGCTTTCTTT.

This clonotype was counted at least ten times. The V gene is TRBV20-1, the J gene TRBJ2-3; 8 positions match TRBD1. The length of the CDR3 is 15 residues. V lost 6 bases to trimming and J lost 3 bases; unmatched junction nucleotides: 11. Germline CDR1 DFQATT, CDR2 SNEGSKA (reference sequence). CDR3 region: CSATQGELGTDTQYF. As DNA, the CDR3 is TGCAGTGCGACACAGGGGGAGTTGGGTACAGATACGCAGTATTTT.

At least ten counts were recorded for this clonotype. A much larger clone differs by one base, so this may be a read error. The chain has TRBV6-2 or TRBV6-3 and TRBJ2-5; TRBD2 is a possible D gene (6 bases). The V end lost 6 bases, the J end lost 5 bases, and 16 bases lay between the germline ends. The CDR3 has 14 amino acids. CDR1 MNHEY and CDR2 SVGEGT come from the germline V gene. The CDR3 protein is CASRNGLPRETQYF. The CDR3 DNA sequence: TGTGCCAGCAGGAACGGACTACCACGGGAGACCCAGTACTTC.

The sample holds many counts of this clonotype. In nucleotides, the CDR3 is TGTGCCAGCAGTTGGCTAGCGACGGAGACCCAGTACTTC. It yields the protein CASSWLATETQYF. The rearrangement joins TRBV28 to TRBJ2-5; D is perhaps TRBD2 (6 bases). V was cut by 4 bases and J by 5 bases, with 11 bases left in between. The CDR3 runs 13 residues. Germline CDR1 reads MDHEN; CDR2 reads SYDVKM. The full variable domain, with the rest looked up from reference TRBV28 and TRBJ2-5, is DVKVTQSSRYLVKRTGEKVFLECVQDMDHENMFWYRQDPGLGLRLIYFSYDVKMKEKGDIPEGYSVSREKKERFSLILESASTNQTSMYLCASSWLATETQYFGPGTRLLVL.

This chain joins TRBV6-2 or TRBV6-3 and TRBJ2-3; a possible D gene is TRBD1 (8 bases). In germline, CDR1 is MNHEY, CDR2 SVGEGT. The CDR3 loop spans 18 amino acids. Trimming cost V 0 bases and J 1 base, with 17 bases left between them. CDR3 residues: CASSYSPRTGRGTDTQYF. The CDR3 nucleotides are TGTGCCAGCAGTTACTCGCCGAGGACAGGGAGGGGCACAGATACGCAGTATTTT.

V and J are TRBV7-9 and TRBJ2-7; the D gene is possibly TRBD2 (5 bases). V was cut by 2 bases and J by 5 bases, with 7 bases left in between. The CDR3 covers 12 residues. Germline V lookup: CDR1 SEHNR, CDR2 FQNEAQ (reference sequence). This CDR3 is CASSLFGDEQYF. DNA for the CDR3: TGTGCCAGCAGCTTATTCGGGGACGAGCAGTACTTC.

This clonotype was counted ten times or more. The rearrangement uses TRBV3-1 and TRBJ1-1; D is unresolved. The germline CDR1 and CDR2 sequences are LGHDT and YNNKEL (reference sequence). V was shortened by 4 bases and J by 1 base, with 10 bases between the two germline ends. CDR3 size: 14 residues. CDR3 sequence reads: CASSPHSRNTEAFF. The CDR3 region has the DNA TGTGCCAGCAGCCCACACTCCAGGAACACTGAAGCTTTCTTT.

Comments on this clonotype: A read error is possible here, since a much larger clone lies one base away. The chain couples TRBV24-1 to TRBJ2-1; perhaps TRBD2 as D (6 bases). V dropped 6 bases and J dropped 9 bases, with 17 bases sitting between them. From germline, CDR1 is KGHDR and CDR2 SFDVKD. The CDR3 spans 14 residues. The CDR3 DNA follows: TGTGCCACCAGTCCCTCGGACGGGGGACCTGAGCAGTTCTTC. Protein product: CATSPSDGGPEQFF.

As regards this clonotype: One base away lies a much larger clone, so this may be a sequencing read error. This chain uses TRBV7-9 with TRBJ1-2, with 7 bases lining up with TRBD1. Germline V lookup: CDR1 SEHNR, CDR2 FQNEAQ (reference sequence). The CDR3 extends over 18 amino acids. The CDR3 DNA follows: TGTGCCAGCAGCTCGAAGGGGGCACAGGGTATTGAAGGCTATGGCCACACCTTC. It yields the protein CASSSKGAQGIEGYGHTF.

This clonotype has at least ten counts. The chain has TRBV10-2 and TRBJ2-7; D may be TRBD2 (5 bases). The V gene lost 7 bases and the J gene lost 0 bases, with 13 bases spanning the gap. The CDR3 is 14 residues long. Looked up from germline, CDR1 is WSHSY and CDR2 is SAAADI. The CDR3 nucleotides are TGCGCCAGCACCCCCAGTAGCGCCTCCTACGAGCAGTACTTC. The encoded protein is CASTPSSASYEQYF.

This chain joins TRBV12-3 or TRBV12-4 and TRBJ1-1, with D possibly TRBD1 on 5 matching bases. With 2 bases removed from V and 6 bases from J, the gap between germline ends came to 19 bases. The CDR3 spans 16 residues. This chain's CDR3 is CASSLTRRGAGPEAFF. CDR3 nucleotide sequence: TGTGCCAGCAGTTTAACGCGAAGGGGCGCCGGCCCTGAAGCTTTCTTT.

The rearrangement uses TRBV7-6 and TRBJ2-3; a possible D gene is TRBD2 (5 bases). V was trimmed by 5 bases and J by 0 bases, leaving 15 bases between them. The germline gives CDR1 SGHVS, CDR2 FNYEAQ. The CDR3 is 16 residues long. CDR3 bases: TGTGCCAGCAGCCGGACTGGCCAAGGTAGCACAGATACGCAGTATTTT. It encodes CASSRTGQGSTDTQYF.

V is TRBV11-2 and J is TRBJ2-5; a possible D gene is TRBD2 (5 bases). The CDR3 contains 14 residues. Trimming stripped 1 base from V and 4 bases from J, with 10 bases between. Looked up from germline, CDR1 is SGHAT and CDR2 is FQNNGV. CDR3 sequence (DNA): TGTGCCAGCAGCTTAGTCCCAGCGGCAGAGACCCAGTACTTC. As protein: CASSLVPAAETQYF.

There are many counts of this clonotype. This chain uses TRBV6-2 or TRBV6-3 with TRBJ2-6; 8 bases match TRBD2. CDR1 and CDR2 (germline): MNHEY, SVGEGT. The J segment lost 4 bases and the V segment lost 2 bases, leaving 10 bases of the junction unmatched. The CDR3 loop spans 18 amino acids. The chain's CDR3 is CASSYRSGGIAGANVLTF. Here the CDR3 DNA reads TGTGCCAGCAGTTACCGCAGCGGGGGAATTGCCGGGGCCAACGTCCTGACTTTC.

J is TRBJ2-7 and V is TRBV11-2, with no clear D. CDR1 SGHAT and CDR2 FQNNGV come from the germline V gene. With 7 bases removed from V and 10 bases from J, the gap between germline ends came to 14 bases. CDR3 length: 11 amino acids. CDR3 protein: CASTPGGTQYF. The CDR3 DNA is TGTGCCAGCACCCCCGGCGGAACCCAGTACTTC.